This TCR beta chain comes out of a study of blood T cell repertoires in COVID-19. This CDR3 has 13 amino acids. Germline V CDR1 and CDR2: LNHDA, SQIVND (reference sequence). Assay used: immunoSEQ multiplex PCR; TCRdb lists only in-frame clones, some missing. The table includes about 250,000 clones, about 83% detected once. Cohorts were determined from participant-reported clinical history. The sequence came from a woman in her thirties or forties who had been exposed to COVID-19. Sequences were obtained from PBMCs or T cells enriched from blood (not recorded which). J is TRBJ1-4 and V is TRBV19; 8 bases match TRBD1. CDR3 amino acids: CATGETTNEKLFF. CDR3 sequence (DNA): TGTGCGACAGGGGAAACAACTAATGAAAAACTGTTTTTT.